This TCR beta chain was retrieved from a study of graft-versus-host responses after intestinal transplantation. Whole-study context: Recipients underwent multivisceral, liver-intestinal, or isolated intestinal transplants. General observations from the study: HvG clone declines early post-transplant were associated with peak circulating GvH levels.

The table came from immunoSEQ multiplex PCR; TCRdb's copy has only in-frame clones and leaves some out. The table lists around 23,000 clones, over 90% of them singletons. V lost 1 base and J lost 3; bases outside the gene matches: 8. The CDR3 totals 17 residues. Looked up from germline, CDR1 is SGHAT and CDR2 is FQNNGV. To note about this clone: Its antigen is undetermined.

The sequenced sample was PBMCs, obtained 18 days after transplant. The sequence came from a human patient who received an intestinal transplant, so some T cells may come from the graft donor. The rearrangement joins TRBV11-2 to TRBJ2-5; 10 nucleotides align to TRBD2. The CDR3 DNA follows: TGTGCCAGCAGCTTAGGCCGGCTAGCGGGAGTGGAAGAGACCCAGTACTTC. It is translated as CASSLGRLAGVEETQYF.